Sequencing of this TCR beta chain was carried out in a study of technical replicates of blood from a few donors. Sequencing was performed with immunoSEQ multiplex PCR; in TCRdb, only in-frame clones are kept and a portion is missing. The table records around 16,000 clones, roughly nine tenths of them present only once. CDR1 and CDR2 (germline): GTSNPN, SVGIG (reference sequence). The CDR3 consists of 12 residues. Trimming removed 8 bases at V and 0 bases at J, with 9 bases between. J is TRBJ2-3 and V is TRBV30, with D perhaps TRBD1 (5 bases). Input material: PBMCs. The receptor's source is a human donor in good health. This CDR3 is CAGDSSTDTQYF. The CDR3 DNA sequence: TGTGCCGGCGACAGCAGCACAGATACGCAGTATTTT. The variable domain in full, with the rest retrieved from reference TRBV30 and TRBJ2-3, is SQTIHQWPATLVQPVGSPLSLECTVEGTSNPNLYWYRQAAGRGLQLLFYSVGIGQISSEVPQNLSASRPQDRQFILSSKKLLLSDSGFYLCAGDSSTDTQYFGPGTRLTVL.